Below, 22 T cell receptor beta chains from the same sample are listed, as sequenced in a study of cytomegalovirus exposure and HLA in healthy donors. PCR primers comprised 60 Vbeta and 13 Jbeta primers. The assay was immunoSEQ multiplex PCR, and TCRdb's table has in-frame clones only and misses some. Of fewer than 250,000 clones listed, approximately 81% are singletons. Sequenced sample: PBMCs. All receptors derive from a man between 25 and 39 years old in good health and CMV-seronegative.

V is TRBV21-1 and J is TRBJ1-5; TRBD1 is the table's D call and was not checked against the DNA. TRBV21-1 is marked as a pseudogene. This CDR3 has 16 amino acids. As DNA, the CDR3 is TGTGCCAGCAGCGCCGGGACAGACGGTAGCAATCAGCCCCAGCATTTT. Residues: CASSAGTDGSNQPQHF.

The genes are TRBV9 and TRBJ2-3; 10 bases match TRBD2. This CDR3 spans 18 amino acids. With 0 bases clipped from V and 1 base from J, the junction kept 8 bases outside the gene matches. Germline CDR1 SGDLS, CDR2 YYNGEE. The CDR3 nucleotides read TGTGCCAGCAGCGTAGTCCCCAGCGGGGGGGGAGGCACAGATACGCAGTATTTT. Translated, it gives CASSVVPSGGGGTDTQYF.

This chain uses TRBV19 with TRBJ2-5; 11 bases fit TRBD2. From germline, CDR1 is LNHDA and CDR2 SQIVND (reference sequence). V shed 5 bases, J shed 7 bases, and the junction held 15 bases outside the gene matches. This CDR3 comprises 17 residues. CDR3 sequence: CASSSLAGGISRGTQYF. CDR3 in DNA: TGTGCCAGTAGTTCTTTAGCGGGGGGGATATCGAGAGGGACCCAGTACTTC.

DNA of the CDR3: TGTGCCAGCAGCTTGGCGCAGGGCACAGATACGCAGTATTTT. It yields the protein CASSLAQGTDTQYF. This chain joins TRBV7-8 and TRBJ2-3, with D unclear. CDR3 length: 14 amino acids. V dropped 3 bases and J dropped 1 base, with 8 bases sitting between them. From germline, CDR1 is SGHVS and CDR2 FQNEAQ.

The rearrangement uses TRBV2 and TRBJ2-1; D gene unclear. The V and J ends lost 2 bases and 6 bases respectively, with 5 bases between them. The CDR3 sequence is 12 residues long. Per germline, CDR1 SNHLY and CDR2 FYNNEI. CDR3 coding DNA: TGTGCCAGCAGTGAACGGTTCAATGAGCAGTTCTTC. Translated, it gives CASSERFNEQFF.

This chain uses TRBV15 with TRBJ2-5, with 9 bases lining up with TRBD1. V shed 1 base and J 4 bases; nucleotides not matched to a gene: 4. CDR3 length: 15 amino acids. The germline gives CDR1 LNHNV, CDR2 YYDKDF (reference sequence). The CDR3 here is CATSRVRTGAETQYF. Here the CDR3 DNA reads TGTGCCACCAGCAGAGTACGGACAGGGGCAGAGACCCAGTACTTC.

This clone was counted only a few times. This sequence joins TRBV28 and TRBJ1-2, with a tentative D call TRBD1 (5 bases). The V and J ends lost 7 bases and 1 base respectively, with 19 bases between them. Germline assignment: CDR1 MDHEN and CDR2 SYDVKM. This CDR3 comprises 16 residues. The chain's CDR3 is CASTGRGDGFNYGYTF. The CDR3 region has the DNA TGTGCCAGCACCGGGCGGGGCGATGGATTTAACTATGGCTACACCTTC.

The CDR3 coding sequence is TGTGCCAGTAAATCAGGGTTCTCGCCCCAGCATTTT. It codes for CASKSGFSPQHF. This rearrangement joins TRBV19 to TRBJ1-5; tentative D call: TRBD1 (5 bases). The CDR3 is 12 amino acids. Germline CDR1 and CDR2: LNHDA and SQIVND (reference sequence). Trimming removed 7 bases at V and 9 bases at J, with 13 bases between. Filled out from reference TRBV19 and TRBJ1-5, the complete variable domain reads DGGITQSPKYLFRKEGQNVTLSCEQNLNHDAMYWYRQDPGQGLRLIYYSQIVNDFQKGDIAEGYSVSREKKESFPLTVTSAQKNPTAFYLCASKSGFSPQHFGDGTRLSIL.

The CDR3 protein is CASSGEGPDKSSNQPQHF. CDR3 bases: TGTGCCAGCAGCGGGGAGGGGCCGGATAAATCTAGCAATCAGCCCCAGCATTTT. This chain uses TRBV7-9 with TRBJ1-5; D is possibly TRBD1 (5 bases). Germline CDR1 SEHNR, CDR2 FQNEAQ (reference sequence). This CDR3 comprises 18 residues. Trimming stripped 5 bases from V and 0 bases from J, with 20 bases between.

In nucleotides, the CDR3 is TGTGCCAGCAGCGTAGCACCTCTCCGCGGGGGGTCCGTTCAGTTCTTC. It is translated as CASSVAPLRGGSVQFF. The V gene is TRBV9, the J gene TRBJ2-1, with TRBD2 identical over 8 bases. Unmatched junction bases numbered 15, after V lost 0 bases and J lost 13 bases. The CDR3 sequence is 16 residues long. In germline, CDR1 is SGDLS, CDR2 YYNGEE.

The rearrangement joins TRBV28 to TRBJ2-1; TRBD1 agrees at 9 bases. Germline V gene lookup returns CDR1 MDHEN and CDR2 SYDVKM. This CDR3 has 16 amino acids. Trimming took 5 bases from V and 6 from J; bases not matched to a gene: 11. The CDR3 loop reads CASSIHQGQGSNEQFF. The CDR3 coding sequence is TGTGCCAGCAGTATCCACCAGGGACAGGGATCCAATGAGCAGTTCTTC. The whole variable domain, filled in from reference TRBV28 and TRBJ2-1, reads DVKVTQSSRYLVKRTGEKVFLECVQDMDHENMFWYRQDPGLGLRLIYFSYDVKMKEKGDIPEGYSVSREKKERFSLILESASTNQTSMYLCASSIHQGQGSNEQFFGPGTRLTVL.

The table lists this clone with a count of one. The chain joins TRBV6-5 to TRBJ1-5; unclear D gene. CDR1 and CDR2 from the germline V gene are MNHEY and SVGAGI. V was shortened by 10 bases and J by 3 bases, with 16 bases between the two germline ends. This CDR3 comprises 14 residues. This CDR3 is CATKAGLPNQPQHF. The CDR3 coding sequence is TGTGCCACAAAGGCGGGTCTTCCCAATCAGCCCCAGCATTTT.

This chain uses TRBV5-6 with TRBJ2-7; 9 positions match TRBD2. V dropped 2 bases and J dropped 3; count of bases not matched to a gene: 6. CDR1 is SGHDT and CDR2 is YYEEEE in the germline V gene. The CDR3 contains 15 residues. This CDR3 reads CASSFIGSGGYEQYF. The CDR3 nucleotides are TGTGCCAGCAGCTTTATTGGTAGCGGGGGCTACGAGCAGTACTTC.

This sequence joins TRBV27 and TRBJ2-1; D is possibly TRBD1 (6 bases). Germline CDR1 and CDR2: MNHEY and SMNVEV (reference sequence). The CDR3 is 17 residues long. V lost 2 bases and J 4 bases, leaving 18 bases between the germline ends. CDR3 sequence (DNA): TGTGCCAGCAGTTTAGGGATAGGACAGAGTTCTTACAATGAGCAGTTCTTC. Translation gives CASSLGIGQSSYNEQFF.

The chain joins TRBV18 to TRBJ1-2, with D uncertain. The germline gives CDR1 KGHSH, CDR2 LQKENI. V was pared by 1 base and J by 7 bases, with 13 bases between. The CDR3 loop spans 14 amino acids. CDR3 coding DNA: TGTGCCAGCTCACCACTTTCGGGAGAGGGTGGCTACACCTTC. Its translation: CASSPLSGEGGYTF.

The table lists this clone with a few counts. The rearrangement links TRBV6-1 to TRBJ2-5, with D perhaps matching TRBD1 (7 bases). This CDR3 comprises 14 residues. Trimming took off 7 bases at V and 5 bases at J, with 17 bases between the two ends. Germline assignment: CDR1 MNHNS and CDR2 SASEGT. CDR3 protein: CASIIAQGRETQYF. Written as DNA, the CDR3 is TGTGCCAGCATTATCGCACAGGGGAGGGAGACCCAGTACTTC.

J is TRBJ1-5 and V is TRBV28; D is ambiguous. Deletions cut 5 bases from V and 11 bases from J, with 25 bases between. Per germline, CDR1 MDHEN and CDR2 SYDVKM. The CDR3 contains 16 residues. Written as DNA, the CDR3 is TGTGCCAGCAGTCTTACCATCGGAGATCCATGGTCAGCCCAGCATTTT. Its protein is CASSLTIGDPWSAQHF.

This sequence joins TRBV5-6 and TRBJ2-7, with 11 nucleotides matching TRBD2. The germline gives CDR1 SGHDT, CDR2 YYEEEE. V trimming: 3 bases; J trimming: 3 bases; junction bases outside the gene matches: 5. This CDR3 is 15 amino acids long. CDR3 coding DNA: TGTGCCAGCAGCTCCTCTAGCGGGGGGATCTACGAGCAGTACTTC. Translating gives CASSSSSGGIYEQYF. Variable domain in full (rest from reference TRBV5-6 and TRBJ2-7): DAGVTQSPTHLIKTRGQQVTLRCSPKSGHDTVSWYQQALGQGPQFIFQYYEEEERQRGNFPDRFSGHQFPNYSSELNVNALLLGDSALYLCASSSSSGGIYEQYFGPGTRLTVT.

The V call is TRBV7-2, the J call TRBJ2-5; 11 nucleotides agree with TRBD2. The CDR3 is made up of 16 amino acids. V was clipped by 4 bases and J by 1 base; unmatched bases: 5. CDR1 is SGHTA, CDR2 FQGNSA, per germline. This chain's CDR3 is CASSSRLAGSQETQYF. CDR3 bases: TGTGCCAGCAGCTCCCGACTAGCGGGGAGCCAAGAGACCCAGTACTTC.

The chain carries TRBV9 and TRBJ2-3; unclear D gene. The CDR3 runs to 12 residues. Deletions cut 3 bases from V and 6 bases from J, with 8 bases between. Germline V gene data show CDR1 as SGDLS and CDR2 as YYNGEE. Written as DNA, the CDR3 is TGTGCCAGCAGCGCCTTGAGGGATACGCAGTATTTT. Translated, it gives CASSALRDTQYF.

To note about this clone: Distinct nucleotide sequences in the sample also encode this CDR3. The chain carries TRBV5-1 and TRBJ2-5; D not certain. The CDR3 covers 11 residues. Germline values: CDR1 SGHRS, CDR2 YFSETQ. V was trimmed by 2 bases and J by 5 bases, leaving 4 bases between them. This CDR3 reads CASSFGETQYF. In DNA, the CDR3 is TGCGCCAGCAGCTTCGGGGAGACCCAGTACTTC.

The rearrangement joins TRBV27 to TRBJ2-7, with 10 bases aligning to TRBD1. The CDR3 runs to 15 residues. J gave up 5 bases and V 3 bases, and 7 bases lay outside the gene matches. The V gene's germline CDR1 is MNHEY and CDR2 SMNVEV (reference sequence). The CDR3 loop is CASSLRRGTGDEQYF. The CDR3 nucleotides are TGTGCCAGCAGTTTGAGAAGAGGGACAGGGGACGAGCAGTACTTC.